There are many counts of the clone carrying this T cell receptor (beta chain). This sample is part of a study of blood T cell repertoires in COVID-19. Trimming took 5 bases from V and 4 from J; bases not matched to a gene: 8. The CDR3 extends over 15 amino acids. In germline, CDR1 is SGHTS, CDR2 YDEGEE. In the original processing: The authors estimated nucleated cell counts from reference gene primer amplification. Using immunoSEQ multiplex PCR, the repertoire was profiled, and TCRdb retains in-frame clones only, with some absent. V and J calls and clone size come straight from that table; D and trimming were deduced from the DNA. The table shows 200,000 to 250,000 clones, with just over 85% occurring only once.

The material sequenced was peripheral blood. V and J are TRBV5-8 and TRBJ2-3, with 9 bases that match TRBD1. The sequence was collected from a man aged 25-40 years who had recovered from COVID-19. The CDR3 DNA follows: TGTGCCAGCAGTTTCGGGACAGGGTCGTCAGATACGCAGTATTTT. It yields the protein CASSFGTGSSDTQYF. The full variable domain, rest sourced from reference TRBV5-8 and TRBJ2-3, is EAGVTQSPTHLIKTRGQQATLRCSPISGHTSVYWYQQALGLGLQFLLWYDEGEERNRGNFPPRFSGRQFPNYSSELNVNALELEDSALYLCASSFGTGSSDTQYFGPGTRLTVL.